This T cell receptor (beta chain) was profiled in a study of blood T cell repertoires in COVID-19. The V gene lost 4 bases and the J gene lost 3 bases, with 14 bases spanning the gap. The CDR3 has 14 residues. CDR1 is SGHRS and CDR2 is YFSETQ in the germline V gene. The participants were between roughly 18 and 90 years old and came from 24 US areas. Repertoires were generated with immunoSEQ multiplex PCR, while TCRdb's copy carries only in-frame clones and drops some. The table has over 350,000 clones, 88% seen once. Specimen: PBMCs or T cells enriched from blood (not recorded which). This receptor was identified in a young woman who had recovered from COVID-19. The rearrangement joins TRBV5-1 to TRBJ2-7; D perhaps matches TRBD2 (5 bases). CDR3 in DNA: TGCGCCAGCAGCGCTTCGGGATCTAGCTACGAGCAGTACTTC. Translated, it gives CASSASGSSYEQYF.